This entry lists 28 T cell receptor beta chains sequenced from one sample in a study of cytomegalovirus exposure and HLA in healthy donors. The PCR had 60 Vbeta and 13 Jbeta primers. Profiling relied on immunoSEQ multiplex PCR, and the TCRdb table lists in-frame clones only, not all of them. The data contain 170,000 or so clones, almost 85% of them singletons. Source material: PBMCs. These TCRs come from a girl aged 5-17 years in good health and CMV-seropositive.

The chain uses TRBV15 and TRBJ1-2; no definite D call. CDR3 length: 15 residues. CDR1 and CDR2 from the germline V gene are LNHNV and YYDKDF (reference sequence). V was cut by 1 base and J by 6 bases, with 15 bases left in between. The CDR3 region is CATSRAQGGKHGYTF. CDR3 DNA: TGTGCCACCAGCAGAGCACAAGGAGGGAAACATGGCTACACCTTC.

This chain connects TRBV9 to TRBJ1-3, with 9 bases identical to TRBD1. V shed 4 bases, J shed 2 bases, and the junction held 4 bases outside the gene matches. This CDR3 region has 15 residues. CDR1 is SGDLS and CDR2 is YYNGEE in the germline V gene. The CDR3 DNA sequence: TGTGCCAGCAGCCCAACAGGGGGCCCTGGAAACACCATATATTTT. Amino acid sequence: CASSPTGGPGNTIYF.

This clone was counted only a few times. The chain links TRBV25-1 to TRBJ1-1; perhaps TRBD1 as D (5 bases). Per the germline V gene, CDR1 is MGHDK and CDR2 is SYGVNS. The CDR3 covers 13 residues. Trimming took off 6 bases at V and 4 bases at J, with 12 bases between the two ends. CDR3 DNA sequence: TGTGCCAGCAGCGCGGTGCAGGGCACTGAAGCTTTCTTT. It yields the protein CASSAVQGTEAFF.

The CDR3: CASSERVISPPADTQYF. Here the CDR3 DNA reads TGTGCCAGCAGTGAGAGGGTTATATCCCCTCCCGCGGATACGCAGTATTTT. The chain is built from TRBV2 and TRBJ2-3; D possibly corresponds to TRBD2 (5 bases). The CDR3 covers 17 residues. Trimming took off 3 bases at V and 6 bases at J, with 22 bases between the two ends. CDR1 SNHLY and CDR2 FYNNEI come from the germline V gene.

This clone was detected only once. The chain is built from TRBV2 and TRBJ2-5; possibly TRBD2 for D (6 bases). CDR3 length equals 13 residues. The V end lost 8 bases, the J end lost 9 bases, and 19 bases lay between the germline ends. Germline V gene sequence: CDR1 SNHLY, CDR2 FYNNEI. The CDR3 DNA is TGTGCCAGCCATAGGAGTCCTGGCGGGGCCCAGTACTTC. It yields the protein CASHRSPGGAQYF.

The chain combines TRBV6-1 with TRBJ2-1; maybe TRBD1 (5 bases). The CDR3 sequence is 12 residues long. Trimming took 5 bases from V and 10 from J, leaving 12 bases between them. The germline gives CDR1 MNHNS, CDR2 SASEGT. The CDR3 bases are TGTGCCAGCAGTATGACAGCCCTAGAGCAGTTCTTC. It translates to CASSMTALEQFF.

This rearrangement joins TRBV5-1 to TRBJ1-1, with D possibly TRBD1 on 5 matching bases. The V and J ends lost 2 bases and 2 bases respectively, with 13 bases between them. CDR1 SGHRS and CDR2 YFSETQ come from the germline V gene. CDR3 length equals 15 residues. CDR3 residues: CASSLFQGRNTEAFF. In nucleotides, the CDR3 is TGCGCCAGCAGCTTATTCCAGGGCCGCAACACTGAAGCTTTCTTT.

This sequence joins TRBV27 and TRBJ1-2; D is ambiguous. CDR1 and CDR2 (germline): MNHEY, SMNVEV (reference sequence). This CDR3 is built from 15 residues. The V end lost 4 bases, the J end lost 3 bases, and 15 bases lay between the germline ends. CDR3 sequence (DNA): TGTGCCAGCAGTTCCAGGCCCGGGCGGGACTATGGCTACACCTTC. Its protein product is CASSSRPGRDYGYTF.

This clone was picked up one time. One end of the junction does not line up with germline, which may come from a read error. Here the CDR3 DNA reads TGTGCTAGCAGCTTAGGACCCCAGGCGGGGGAGACCCAGTACTTC. It is translated as CASSLGPQAGETQYF. The rearrangement uses TRBV7-7 and TRBJ2-5, with D possibly TRBD2 on 6 matching bases. The CDR3 consists of 15 residues. In germline, CDR1 is SSHAT, CDR2 FNYEAQ (reference sequence).

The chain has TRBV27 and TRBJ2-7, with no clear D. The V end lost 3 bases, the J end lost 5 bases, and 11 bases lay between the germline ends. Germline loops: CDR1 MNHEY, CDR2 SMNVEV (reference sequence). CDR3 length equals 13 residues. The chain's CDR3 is CASSFSGMDEQYF. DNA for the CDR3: TGTGCCAGCAGTTTTAGTGGTATGGACGAGCAGTACTTC.

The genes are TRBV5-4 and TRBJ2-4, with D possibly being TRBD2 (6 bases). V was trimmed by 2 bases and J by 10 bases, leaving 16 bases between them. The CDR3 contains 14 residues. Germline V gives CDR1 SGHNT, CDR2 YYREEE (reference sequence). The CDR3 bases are TGTGCCAGCAGCTTTAACGGCGGGGCGGGGATTCAGTACTTC. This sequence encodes CASSFNGGAGIQYF.

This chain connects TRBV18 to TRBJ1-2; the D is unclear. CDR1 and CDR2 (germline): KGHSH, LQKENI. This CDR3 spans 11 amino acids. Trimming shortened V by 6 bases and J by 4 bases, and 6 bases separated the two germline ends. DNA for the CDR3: TGTGCCAGCTCCCTCTCCTATGGCTACACCTTC. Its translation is CASSLSYGYTF.

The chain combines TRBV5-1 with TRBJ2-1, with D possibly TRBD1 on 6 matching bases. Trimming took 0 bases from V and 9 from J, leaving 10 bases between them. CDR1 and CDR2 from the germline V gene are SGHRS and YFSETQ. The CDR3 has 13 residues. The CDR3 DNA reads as TGCGCCAGCAGCTTGGGAGGGGGTAGTGAGCAGTTCTTC. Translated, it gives CASSLGGGSEQFF.

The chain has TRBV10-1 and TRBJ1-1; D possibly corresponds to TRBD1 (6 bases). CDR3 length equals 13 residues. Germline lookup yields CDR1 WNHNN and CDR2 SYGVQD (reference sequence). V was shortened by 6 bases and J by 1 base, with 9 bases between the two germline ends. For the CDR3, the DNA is TGCGCCAGCAGCGCGGACAGGAACACTGAAGCTTTCTTT. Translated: CASSADRNTEAFF.

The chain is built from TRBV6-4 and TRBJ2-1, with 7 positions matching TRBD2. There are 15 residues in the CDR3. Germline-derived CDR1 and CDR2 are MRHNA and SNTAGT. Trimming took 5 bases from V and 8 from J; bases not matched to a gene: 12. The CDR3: CASSTGTTSFDEQFF. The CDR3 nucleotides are TGTGCCAGCAGTACCGGGACTACTTCGTTTGATGAGCAGTTCTTC.

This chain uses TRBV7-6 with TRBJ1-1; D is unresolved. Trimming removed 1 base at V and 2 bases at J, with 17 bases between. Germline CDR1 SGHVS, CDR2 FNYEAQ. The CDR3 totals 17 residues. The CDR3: CASSLVKRAGENTEAFF. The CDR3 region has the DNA TGTGCCAGCAGCTTAGTAAAAAGGGCGGGAGAAAACACTGAAGCTTTCTTT.

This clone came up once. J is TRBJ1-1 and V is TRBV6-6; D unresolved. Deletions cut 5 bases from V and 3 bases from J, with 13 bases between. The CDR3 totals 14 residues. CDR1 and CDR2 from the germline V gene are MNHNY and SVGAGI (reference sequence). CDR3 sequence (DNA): TGTGCCAGCAGTCGGGAGGGTGGGTACACTGAAGCTTTCTTT. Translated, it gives CASSREGGYTEAFF.

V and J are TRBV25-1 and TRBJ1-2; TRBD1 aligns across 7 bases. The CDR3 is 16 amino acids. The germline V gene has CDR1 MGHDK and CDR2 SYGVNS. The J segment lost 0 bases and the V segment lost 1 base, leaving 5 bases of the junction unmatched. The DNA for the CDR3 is TGTGCCAGCAGTGAATCAGGGACAGCTCCTAACTATGGCTACACCTTC. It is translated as CASSESGTAPNYGYTF.

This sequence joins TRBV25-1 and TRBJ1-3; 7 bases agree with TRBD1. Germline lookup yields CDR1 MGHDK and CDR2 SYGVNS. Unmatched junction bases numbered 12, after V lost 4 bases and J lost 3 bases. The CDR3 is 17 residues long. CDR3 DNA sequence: TGTGCCAGCAGTGGGAGGCGACAGGGCCACTATGGAAACACCATATATTTT. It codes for CASSGRRQGHYGNTIYF.

CDR3 sequence: CASSLGADQYF. In DNA, the CDR3 is TGTGCCAGCAGCTTAGGAGCGGATCAGTACTTC. The chain couples TRBV11-2 to TRBJ2-7, with a possible D match to TRBD2 (5 bases). The germline V gene has CDR1 SGHAT and CDR2 FQNNGV. This CDR3 region has 11 residues. Between the trimmed V and J ends, which lost 1 base and 10 bases, there was a span of 8 bases.

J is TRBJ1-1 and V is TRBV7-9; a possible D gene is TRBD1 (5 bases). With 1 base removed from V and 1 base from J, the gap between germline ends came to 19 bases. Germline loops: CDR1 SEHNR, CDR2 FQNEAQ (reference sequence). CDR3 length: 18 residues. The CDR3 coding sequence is TGTGCCAGCAGCTTAGGGCGCTATGGGGGGAGAAAGAACACTGAAGCTTTCTTT. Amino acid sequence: CASSLGRYGGRKNTEAFF.

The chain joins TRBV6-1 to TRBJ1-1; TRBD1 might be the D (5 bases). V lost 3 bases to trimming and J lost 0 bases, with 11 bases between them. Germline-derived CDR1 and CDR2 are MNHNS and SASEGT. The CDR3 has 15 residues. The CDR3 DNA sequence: TGTGCCAGCAGTGAGGAGGGGAGGATGAACACTGAAGCTTTCTTT. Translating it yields CASSEEGRMNTEAFF.

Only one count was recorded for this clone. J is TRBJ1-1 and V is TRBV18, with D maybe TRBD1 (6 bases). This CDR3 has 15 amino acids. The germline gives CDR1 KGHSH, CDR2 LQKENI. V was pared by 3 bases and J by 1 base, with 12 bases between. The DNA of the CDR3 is TGTGCCAGCTCACCCGGACAGCGACAGAACACTGAAGCTTTCTTT. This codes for CASSPGQRQNTEAFF.

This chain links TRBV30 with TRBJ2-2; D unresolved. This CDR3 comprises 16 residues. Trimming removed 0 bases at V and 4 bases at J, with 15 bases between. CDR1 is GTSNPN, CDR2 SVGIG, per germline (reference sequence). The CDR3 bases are TGTGCCTGGAGTGTGACTTCTGGGTTGGGCACCGGGGAGCTGTTTTTT. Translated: CAWSVTSGLGTGELFF.

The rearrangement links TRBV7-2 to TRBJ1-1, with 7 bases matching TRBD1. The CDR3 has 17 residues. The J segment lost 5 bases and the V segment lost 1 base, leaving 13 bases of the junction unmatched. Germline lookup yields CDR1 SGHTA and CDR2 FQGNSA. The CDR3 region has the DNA TGTGCCAGCAGCTTAGAGGATCCAAGACCGGGACAGACTGAAGCTTTCTTT. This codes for CASSLEDPRPGQTEAFF.

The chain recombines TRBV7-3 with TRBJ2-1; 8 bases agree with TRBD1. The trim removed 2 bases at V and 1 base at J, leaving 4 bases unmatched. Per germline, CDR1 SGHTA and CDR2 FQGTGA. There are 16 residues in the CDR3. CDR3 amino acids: CASSLSWTGSYNEQFF. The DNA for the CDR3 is TGTGCCAGCAGCTTATCGTGGACAGGGTCCTACAATGAGCAGTTCTTC. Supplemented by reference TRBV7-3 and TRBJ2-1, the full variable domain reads GAGVSQTPSNKVTEKGKYVELRCDPISGHTALYWYRQSLGQGPEFLIYFQGTGAADDSGLPNDRFFAVRPEGSVSTLKIQRTERGDSAVYLCASSLSWTGSYNEQFFGPGTRLTVL.

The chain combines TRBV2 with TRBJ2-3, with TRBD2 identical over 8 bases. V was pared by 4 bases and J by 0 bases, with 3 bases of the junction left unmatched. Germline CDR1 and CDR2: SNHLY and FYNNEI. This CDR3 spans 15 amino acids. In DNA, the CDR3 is TGTGCCAGCAGTGCCGGGACTAGAAGCACAGATACGCAGTATTTT. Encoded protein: CASSAGTRSTDTQYF.

The CDR3 sequence: CASSVKWGGHTDTQYF. The CDR3 DNA reads as TGTGCCAGCAGCGTAAAATGGGGGGGCCACACAGATACGCAGTATTTT. The chain joins TRBV9 to TRBJ2-3, with TRBD2 as a possible D gene (7 bases). Germline assignment: CDR1 SGDLS and CDR2 YYNGEE. The CDR3 is made up of 16 amino acids. V gave up 1 base and J gave up 2 bases, with 14 bases separating them.